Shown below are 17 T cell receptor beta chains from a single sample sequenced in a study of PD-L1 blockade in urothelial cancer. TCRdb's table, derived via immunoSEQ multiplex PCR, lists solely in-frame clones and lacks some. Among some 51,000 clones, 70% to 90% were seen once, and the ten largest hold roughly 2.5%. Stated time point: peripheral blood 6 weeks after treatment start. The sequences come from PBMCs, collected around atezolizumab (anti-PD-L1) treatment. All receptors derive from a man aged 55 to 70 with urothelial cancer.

The CDR3 DNA follows: TGTGCCAGCCGATCCAGGGGCCTTGGGGAGCAGTACTTC. Its translation: CASRSRGLGEQYF. This chain uses TRBV19 with TRBJ2-7, with D possibly matching TRBD1 (6 bases). In germline, CDR1 is LNHDA, CDR2 SQIVND (reference sequence). This CDR3 is built from 13 residues. V lost 9 bases to trimming and J lost 7 bases, with 19 bases between them.

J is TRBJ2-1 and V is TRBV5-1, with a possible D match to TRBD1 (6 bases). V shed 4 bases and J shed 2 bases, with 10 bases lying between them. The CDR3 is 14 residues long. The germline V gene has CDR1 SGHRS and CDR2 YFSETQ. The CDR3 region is CASSIDRTYNEQFF. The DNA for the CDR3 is TGCGCCAGCAGCATTGACAGGACCTACAATGAGCAGTTCTTC. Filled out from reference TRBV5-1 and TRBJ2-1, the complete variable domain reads KAGVTQTPRYLIKTRGQQVTLSCSPISGHRSVSWYQQTPGQGLQFLFEYFSETQRNKGNFPGRFSGRQFSNSRSEMNVSTLELGDSALYLCASSIDRTYNEQFFGPGTRLTVL.

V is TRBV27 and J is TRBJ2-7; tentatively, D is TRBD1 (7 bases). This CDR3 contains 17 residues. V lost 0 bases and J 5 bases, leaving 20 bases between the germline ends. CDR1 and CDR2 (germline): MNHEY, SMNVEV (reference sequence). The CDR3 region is CASSLSISGGGKDEQYF. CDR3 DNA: TGTGCCAGCAGTTTATCGATAAGTGGAGGGGGCAAGGACGAGCAGTACTTC.

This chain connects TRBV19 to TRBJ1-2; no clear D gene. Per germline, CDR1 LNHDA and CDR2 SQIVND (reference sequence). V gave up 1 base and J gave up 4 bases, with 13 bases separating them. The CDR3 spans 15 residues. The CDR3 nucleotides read TGTGCCAGTAGTATAGCGTCTCGAGCTCTCTATGGCTACACCTTC. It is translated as CASSIASRALYGYTF.

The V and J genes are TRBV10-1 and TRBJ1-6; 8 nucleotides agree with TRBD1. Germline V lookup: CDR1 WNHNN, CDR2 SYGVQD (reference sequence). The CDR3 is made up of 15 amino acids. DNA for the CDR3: TGCGTCGCACCGGGACAGGCCTCCTATAATTCACCCCTCCACTTT. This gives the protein CVAPGQASYNSPLHF.

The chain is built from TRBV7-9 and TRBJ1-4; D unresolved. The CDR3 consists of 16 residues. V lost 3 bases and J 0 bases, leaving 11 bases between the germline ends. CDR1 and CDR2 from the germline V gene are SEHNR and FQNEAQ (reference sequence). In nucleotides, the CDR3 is TGTGCCAGCAGCTTGGGAGACACCTCAACTAATGAAAAACTGTTTTTT. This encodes CASSLGDTSTNEKLFF.

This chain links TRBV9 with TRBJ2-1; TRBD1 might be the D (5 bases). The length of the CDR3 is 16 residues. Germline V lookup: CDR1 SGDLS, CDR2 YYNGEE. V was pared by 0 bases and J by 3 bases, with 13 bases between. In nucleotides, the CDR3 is TGTGCCAGCAGCGTAGATGCCAGGGTAAGCTACAATGAGCAGTTCTTC. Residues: CASSVDARVSYNEQFF.

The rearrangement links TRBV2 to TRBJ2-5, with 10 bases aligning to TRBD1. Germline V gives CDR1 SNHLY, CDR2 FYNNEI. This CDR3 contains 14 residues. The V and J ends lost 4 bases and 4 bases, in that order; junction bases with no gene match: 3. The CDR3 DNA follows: TGTGCCAGCAGTGGACAGGGGGCTGGAGAGACCCAGTACTTC. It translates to CASSGQGAGETQYF.

The CDR3 DNA follows: TGTGCCAGCAGCTTAGTTGGCGGGGGTGATGAAAAACTGTTTTTT. This sequence encodes CASSLVGGGDEKLFF. The J gene is TRBJ1-4, the V gene TRBV7-2; D may be TRBD1 (5 bases). The V gene lost 1 base and the J gene lost 6 bases, with 12 bases spanning the gap. The CDR3 is 15 amino acids. From germline, CDR1 is SGHTA and CDR2 FQGNSA.

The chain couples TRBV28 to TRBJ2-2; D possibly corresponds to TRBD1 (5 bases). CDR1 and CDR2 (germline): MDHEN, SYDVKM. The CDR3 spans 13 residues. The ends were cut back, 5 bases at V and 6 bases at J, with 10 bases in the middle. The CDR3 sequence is CASSPTDAGELFF. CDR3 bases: TGTGCCAGCAGTCCGACAGACGCCGGGGAGCTGTTTTTT.

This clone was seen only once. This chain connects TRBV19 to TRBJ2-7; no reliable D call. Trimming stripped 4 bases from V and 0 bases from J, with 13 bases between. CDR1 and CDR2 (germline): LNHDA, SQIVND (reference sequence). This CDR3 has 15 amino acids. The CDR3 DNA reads TGTGCCAGTAGTAAAAAGACTGAGAGCTCCTACGAGCAGTACTTC. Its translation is CASSKKTESSYEQYF.

DNA for the CDR3: TGTGCCAGCAGCTTAACAGGGATTGGGAGCAATCAGCCCCAGCATTTT. Its translation: CASSLTGIGSNQPQHF. The chain carries TRBV5-8 and TRBJ1-5, with TRBD1 as a possible D gene (6 bases). Per the germline V gene, CDR1 is SGHTS and CDR2 is YDEGEE. CDR3 length: 16 residues. The germline V and J ends were trimmed by 2 bases and 1 base, with 13 bases remaining between them. The entire variable domain, with the rest obtained from reference TRBV5-8 and TRBJ1-5, is as follows: EAGVTQSPTHLIKTRGQQATLRCSPISGHTSVYWYQQALGLGLQFLLWYDEGEERNRGNFPPRFSGRQFPNYSSELNVNALELEDSALYLCASSLTGIGSNQPQHFGDGTRLSIL.

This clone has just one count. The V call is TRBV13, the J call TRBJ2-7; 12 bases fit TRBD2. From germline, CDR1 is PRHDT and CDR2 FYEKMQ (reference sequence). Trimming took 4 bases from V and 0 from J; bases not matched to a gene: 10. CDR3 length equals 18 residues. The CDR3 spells CASSSRTSGAQSSYEQYF. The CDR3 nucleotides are TGTGCCAGCAGCTCTCGGACTAGCGGGGCTCAAAGCTCCTACGAGCAGTACTTC.

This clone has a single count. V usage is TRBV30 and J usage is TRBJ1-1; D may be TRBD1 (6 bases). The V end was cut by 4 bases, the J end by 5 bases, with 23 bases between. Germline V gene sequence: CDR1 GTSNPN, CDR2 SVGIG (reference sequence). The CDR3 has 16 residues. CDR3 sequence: CAWIKASGGLRTEAFF. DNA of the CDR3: TGTGCCTGGATCAAGGCCAGCGGGGGGCTGAGAACTGAAGCTTTCTTT.

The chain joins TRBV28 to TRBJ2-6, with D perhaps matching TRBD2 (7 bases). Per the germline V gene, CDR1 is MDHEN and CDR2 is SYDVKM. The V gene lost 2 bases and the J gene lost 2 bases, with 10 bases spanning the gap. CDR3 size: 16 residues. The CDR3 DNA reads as TGTGCCAGCAGTTTAGGGGGGGCCACTGGGGCCAACGTCCTGACTTTC. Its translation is CASSLGGATGANVLTF.

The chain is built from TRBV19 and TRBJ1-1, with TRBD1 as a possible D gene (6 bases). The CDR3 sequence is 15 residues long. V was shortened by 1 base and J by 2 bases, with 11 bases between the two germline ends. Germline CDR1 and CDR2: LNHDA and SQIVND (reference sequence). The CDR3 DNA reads TGTGCCAGTAGTATAGGTCCGACAGGAAACACTGAAGCTTTCTTT. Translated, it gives CASSIGPTGNTEAFF.

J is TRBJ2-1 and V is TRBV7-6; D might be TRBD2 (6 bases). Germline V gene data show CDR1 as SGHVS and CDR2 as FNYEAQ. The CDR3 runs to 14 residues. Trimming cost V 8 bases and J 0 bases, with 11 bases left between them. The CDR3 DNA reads TGTGCCAGCGCGGAGACTAGCTCCTACAATGAGCAGTTCTTC. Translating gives CASAETSSYNEQFF.